This T cell receptor (beta chain) was captured in a study of identical twins. Study observations and caveats: Excess sharing by twins proved weaker in beta out-of-frame sequences. Within twin pairs, the out-of-frame alpha sequences they shared showed excess low generation probability.

This clonotype was picked up a small number of times. Antigen unknown. Template switching added a universal primer binding site, and final cDNA carried unique molecular identifiers. TCRdb redid the calling of the 5' RACE reads with MiXCR, one entry per CDR3 protein. The sample records 410,000 or so distinct CDR3 sequences, around 18% being singletons. The CDR3 extends over 20 amino acids. The J segment lost 3 bases and the V segment lost 3 bases, leaving 20 bases of the junction unmatched. CDR1 and CDR2 from the germline V gene are SGHRS and YFSETQ. The clonotype comes from a man between 45 and 60 years old in good health. The chain recombines TRBV5-1 with TRBJ2-2; TRBD1 matches at 7 bases. The sample taken for sequencing was naive T cells sorted from blood. CDR3 nucleotides: TGCGCCAGCAGCTCTCCGACAGGGTACCTAACCCCTAGAGACACCGGGGAGCTGTTTTTT. Translation gives CASSSPTGYLTPRDTGELFF.